This TCR beta chain was sequenced for a study of T cell responses to AZD1222 COVID-19 vaccine. TCRdb keeps only in-frame clones here, not all; method: immunoSEQ multiplex PCR. Among over 150,000 clones listed, 90% to 95% were seen once. This CDR3 spans 14 amino acids. Germline CDR1 and CDR2: SGDLS and YYNGEE. V was shortened by 0 bases and J by 7 bases, with 14 bases between the two germline ends. This TCR came from an adult in good health. The chain uses TRBV9 and TRBJ2-7, with a tentative D call TRBD1 (5 bases). The material was peripheral blood, obtained on day 0 of MenACWY control vaccination. As DNA, the CDR3 is TGTGCCAGCAGCGTAGGGGGCAGGGAAGGTGAGCAGTACTTC. This gives the protein CASSVGGREGEQYF.